These 14 T cell receptor beta chains came from one sample sequenced in a study of CD4 and CD8 cells across lung adenocarcinoma regions listed by TCRdb under 2018. Receptor libraries were prepared by PCR. Sequencer: HiSeq X Ten. TCRdb trimmed public reads at Q25 via fastp, called clones via MiXCR and kept in-frame beta chains. For every CDR3 protein sequence, its rows merge into one entry that carries the most common genes and DNA. Recorded for this sample are 14,000 or so distinct CDR3 sequences; around 45% of them occurred a single time. The ten largest make up roughly 17% of the sample. Sequenced material: CD4+ T cells from the center of a lung tumor. In light of the paper, this sample's cell subset or site label describes: tumor center region. These receptors came from a male donor with lung adenocarcinoma. The CD4 and CD8 labels of this study may be unreliable.

This chain connects TRBV7-8 to TRBJ2-5; a weak D match, TRBD2 (6 bases). V gave up 4 bases and J gave up 4 bases, with 13 bases separating them. CDR1 is SGHVS, CDR2 FQNEAQ, per germline. The CDR3 is made up of 14 amino acids. CDR3 loop: CASSSGGLGETQYF. The CDR3 DNA reads TGTGCCAGCAGCTCCGGAGGGCTCGGAGAGACCCAGTACTTC.

The V call is TRBV6-4, the J call TRBJ2-2, with a tentative D call TRBD1 (6 bases). Germline V CDR1 and CDR2: MRHNA, SNTAGT. V lost 7 bases to trimming and J lost 0 bases, with 15 bases between them. The CDR3 is 16 residues long. For the CDR3, the DNA is TGTGCCAGCAATGGGACAAACTCCGCGAACACCGGGGAGCTGTTTTTT. Amino acids: CASNGTNSANTGELFF.

The chain has TRBV14 and TRBJ2-1, with 9 bases matching TRBD1. The CDR3 consists of 14 residues. The ends lost 4 bases at V and 7 bases at J; junction bases unmatched: 5. Germline V gives CDR1 SGHDN, CDR2 FVKESK. In nucleotides, the CDR3 is TGTGCCAGCAGCCCAGGGACAGGGCGGAATGAGCAGTTCTTC. It translates to CASSPGTGRNEQFF.

A remark on this clonotype: At one boundary the junction diverges from the germline segment, which might be a read error. This rearrangement joins TRBV11-1 to TRBJ2-3, with TRBD1 matching over 7 bases. Germline V gene lookup returns CDR1 SGHAT and CDR2 FQDESV (reference sequence). CDR3 size: 15 residues. CDR3 region: CASSLGVEGTDAQYF. As DNA, the CDR3 is TGTGCCAGCAGCTTAGGAGTAGAGGGGACAGATGCGCAGTATTTT.

This chain uses TRBV6-1 with TRBJ2-6; no definite D call. Germline V gene data show CDR1 as MNHNS and CDR2 as SASEGT. V was cut by 8 bases and J by 1 base, with 3 bases left in between. The CDR3 runs 12 residues. CDR3 sequence reads: CASQSGANVLTF. CDR3 sequence (DNA): TGTGCCAGCCAGTCTGGGGCCAACGTCCTGACTTTC.

The J gene is TRBJ2-1, the V gene TRBV10-3; TRBD2 agrees at 7 bases. The CDR3 is 15 amino acids. V was clipped by 6 bases and J by 1 base; unmatched bases: 6. CDR1 and CDR2 from the germline V gene are ENHRY and SYGVKD. In DNA, the CDR3 is TGTGCCATCAGCCCCACTAGCGAGTCCTACAATGAGCAGTTCTTC. This codes for CAISPTSESYNEQFF.

The rearrangement links TRBV6-1 to TRBJ2-1, with 8 bases that match TRBD2. The germline gives CDR1 MNHNS, CDR2 SASEGT. Trimming cost V 4 bases and J 9 bases; bases outside gene matches: 20. The length of the CDR3 is 18 residues. The CDR3 DNA reads as TGTGCCAGCAGTGGAGTTCCCGGGACTAGGGGGGAGGCTCGTGAGCAGTTCTTC. Its protein product is CASSGVPGTRGEAREQFF.

J is TRBJ1-4 and V is TRBV6-1, with 11 bases matching TRBD1. Per the germline V gene, CDR1 is MNHNS and CDR2 is SASEGT. The trim removed 6 bases at V and 15 bases at J, leaving 12 bases unmatched. This CDR3 has 14 residues. CDR3 coding DNA: TGTGCCAGCAGGTGGACAGGGGGCCAGCGTAGAATGTTTTTT. Its translation: CASRWTGGQRRMFF.

V is TRBV10-1 and J is TRBJ2-3; the D gene is possibly TRBD1 (6 bases). The J call is doubtful: the DNA matches TRBJ2-7 better. Looked up from germline, CDR1 is WNHNN and CDR2 is SYGVQD (reference sequence). CDR3 size: 17 residues. DNA for the CDR3: TGCGCCAGCAGTGAGGGTGGTGGGGGCCGTGGCACAGAGACGCAGTACTTC. Translated, it gives CASSEGGGGRGTETQYF.

By share of the sample, this clonotype is medium-sized. The rearrangement links TRBV25-1 to TRBJ2-1, with 9 bases matching TRBD1. Trimming removed 5 bases from V and 5 bases from J; junction bases left unmatched: 7. Germline loops: CDR1 MGHDK, CDR2 SYGVNS. This CDR3 comprises 15 residues. The CDR3 reads CASSYRDREHNEQFF. The CDR3 nucleotides are TGTGCCAGCAGTTACCGGGACAGGGAGCACAATGAGCAGTTCTTC.

This clonotype was observed at least ten times. A much larger clonotype is one base distant, so this may be a read error. The chain links TRBV27 to TRBJ2-1; 8 nucleotides line up with TRBD2. The J call is in doubt because the DNA end fits TRBJ2-7 better. The germline CDR1 and CDR2 sequences are MNHEY and SMNVEV (reference sequence). The CDR3 runs 15 residues. CDR3: CASRPLAVSYNEQYF. The CDR3 coding sequence is TGTGCCAGCAGACCACTAGCGGTCTCCTACAATGAGCAGTACTTC.

The rearrangement links TRBV9 to TRBJ2-3, with a weak D call TRBD2 (6 bases). The CDR3 contains 16 residues. Germline values: CDR1 SGDLS, CDR2 YYNGEE. The ends were cut back, 0 bases at V and 4 bases at J, with 15 bases in the middle. CDR3: CASSVEGLAIPDTQYF. As DNA, the CDR3 is TGTGCCAGCAGCGTAGAGGGTCTAGCGATCCCAGATACGCAGTATTTT.

The chain combines TRBV4-2 with TRBJ2-1, with 9 nucleotides matching TRBD2. The CDR3 contains 18 residues. Germline CDR1 reads LGHNA; CDR2 reads YNFKEQ. The V and J ends lost 3 bases and 4 bases, in that order; junction bases with no gene match: 13. CDR3 region: CASSHLATGLAGYNEQFF. DNA of the CDR3: TGTGCCAGCAGCCATTTAGCCACGGGGCTAGCGGGGTACAATGAGCAGTTCTTC.

This clonotype was counted a single time. The V and J genes are TRBV6-1 and TRBJ2-1, with D perhaps matching TRBD2 (5 bases). Trimming shortened V by 5 bases and J by 4 bases, and 9 bases separated the two germline ends. Germline V gives CDR1 MNHNS, CDR2 SASEGT. The CDR3 has 13 residues. The CDR3 loop reads CASSMREYNEQFF. The DNA of the CDR3 is TGTGCCAGCAGTATGAGGGAGTACAATGAGCAGTTCTTC.